This T cell receptor beta chain was recorded in a study of blood T cells in healthy people across ages. Study-wide results and limits: Higher naive T cell percentage went strongly together with higher TCR beta diversity.

This clonotype has just a few counts. What it binds is unknown. Germline V gene sequence: CDR1 MDHEN, CDR2 SYDVKM. The V gene lost 5 bases and the J gene lost 6 bases, with 15 bases spanning the gap. The CDR3 contains 14 residues. Alongside a J-beta primer mix, a sample-barcoded 5' primer served in a second PCR lasting 7 to 11 cycles. Each CDR3 protein gets one entry after TCRdb re-called the 5' RACE reads with MiXCR. The data contain almost 1 million distinct CDR3 sequences, around 54% of them seen just once; the ten biggest clones take up about a fifth. The sequence came from a woman in her fifties or sixties in good health. This chain links TRBV28 with TRBJ2-3, with a tentative D call TRBD2 (6 bases). Sequencing was carried out using blood. In DNA, the CDR3 is TGTGCCAGCAGTGCGGGGTCGATAGGGGATACGCAGTATTTT. It translates to CASSAGSIGDTQYF.